The text below deals with one T cell receptor beta chain. The PCR used 60 Vbeta and 13 Jbeta primers. The assay was immunoSEQ multiplex PCR, and TCRdb's table has in-frame clones only and misses some. Of hundreds of thousands of clones listed, roughly 87% are singletons. This CDR3 spans 13 amino acids. V dropped 4 bases and J dropped 8 bases, with 14 bases sitting between them. CDR1 is MNHNS, CDR2 SASEGT, per germline. The data are from a study of cytomegalovirus exposure and HLA in healthy donors. Sequenced material: PBMCs. The V gene is TRBV6-1, the J gene TRBJ1-2; D possibly corresponds to TRBD1 (5 bases). The receptor was derived from a man between 40 and 49 years old in good health and CMV-seropositive. The CDR3 DNA reads TGTGCCAGCAGTGTTGGCAGGGCCTGGGGCTACACCTTC. Its translation is CASSVGRAWGYTF.